The next 27 T cell receptor beta chains were all read from a single sample in a study of blood T cell repertoires in COVID-19. The method was immunoSEQ multiplex PCR; TCRdb's version includes in-frame clones alone and lacks a portion of them. The sample carries roughly 80,000 clones, roughly four fifths recorded once. Material for sequencing was peripheral blood. These receptors came from a man older than 75 with acute or convalescent COVID-19.

The chain recombines TRBV5-5 with TRBJ1-5; D ambiguous. The CDR3 has 15 residues. V gave up 4 bases and J gave up 4 bases, with 15 bases separating them. The V gene's germline CDR1 is SGHKS and CDR2 YYEKEE (reference sequence). The CDR3 here is CASSALEGFNQPQHF. The CDR3 DNA sequence: TGTGCCAGCAGCGCCCTTGAGGGTTTTAATCAGCCCCAGCATTTT.

The chain employs TRBV3-1 (or the pseudogene TRBV3-2) and TRBJ1-2; 10 positions match TRBD1. The CDR3 has 16 amino acids. Unmatched junction bases numbered 6, after V lost 1 base and J lost 4 bases. Germline V gene sequence: CDR1 LGHDT, CDR2 YNNKEL (reference sequence). The CDR3 region is CASSQAGDRGSYGYTF. The CDR3 DNA follows: TGTGCCAGCAGCCAAGCGGGGGACAGGGGAAGCTATGGCTACACCTTC.

The rearrangement uses TRBV5-8 and TRBJ1-5; 7 bases fit TRBD1. CDR3 length equals 16 residues. V dropped 4 bases and J dropped 7; count of bases not matched to a gene: 14. From germline, CDR1 is SGHTS and CDR2 YDEGEE. The CDR3 sequence is CASSLSRGIGGQPQHF. The CDR3 nucleotides read TGTGCCAGCAGCCTGTCCAGGGGGATCGGAGGACAGCCCCAGCATTTT. Variable domain in full (rest from reference TRBV5-8 and TRBJ1-5): EAGVTQSPTHLIKTRGQQATLRCSPISGHTSVYWYQQALGLGLQFLLWYDEGEERNRGNFPPRFSGRQFPNYSSELNVNALELEDSALYLCASSLSRGIGGQPQHFGDGTRLSIL.

The chain joins TRBV3-1 (or the pseudogene TRBV3-2) to TRBJ2-7; no reliable D call. This CDR3 is built from 13 residues. Per germline, CDR1 LGHDT and CDR2 YNNKEL (reference sequence). V shed 4 bases and J shed 4 bases, with 11 bases lying between them. The CDR3 sequence is CASSPRLLYEQYF. The DNA for the CDR3 is TGTGCCAGCAGCCCTCGACTTTTATACGAGCAGTACTTC.

In its sample, this clone was seen once. This sequence joins TRBV12-3 or TRBV12-4 and TRBJ2-1; D is undetermined. The CDR3 has 12 residues. V was shortened by 6 bases and J by 7 bases, with 10 bases between the two germline ends. This CDR3 is CASSPAANEQFF. CDR3 DNA: TGTGCCAGCAGCCCCGCGGCTAATGAGCAGTTCTTC.

CDR3 nucleotide sequence: TGTGCCAGCAGCTCAAACAGGGGGCGGCAGTACTTC. Protein product: CASSSNRGRQYF. The chain couples TRBV9 to TRBJ2-7; 9 bases match TRBD1. The germline CDR1 and CDR2 sequences are SGDLS and YYNGEE. This CDR3 is built from 12 residues. Germline trimming cut 4 bases from V and 9 bases from J; bases unmatched to any gene: 5.

CDR3 nucleotides: TGCAGTGCTAGTGGCGGGACGCCGAGAGAAAAACTGTTTTTT. Translation gives CSASGGTPREKLFF. V is TRBV20-1 and J is TRBJ1-4, with D perhaps TRBD1 (5 bases). Looked up from germline, CDR1 is DFQATT and CDR2 is SNEGSKA (reference sequence). Deletions cut 3 bases from V and 8 bases from J, with 16 bases between. The CDR3 runs 14 residues.

The chain links TRBV7-6 to TRBJ1-1; D might be TRBD1 (6 bases). Trimming left V 8 bases short and J 0 bases short, with 13 bases between. CDR1 and CDR2 (germline): SGHVS, FNYEAQ. This CDR3 is built from 14 residues. CDR3 nucleotides: TGTGCCAGCGCGTTACAGGGAGTGAACACTGAAGCTTTCTTT. It codes for CASALQGVNTEAFF.

The chain joins TRBV19 to TRBJ1-5; 7 bases agree with TRBD1. Germline values: CDR1 LNHDA, CDR2 SQIVND (reference sequence). V gave up 10 bases and J gave up 4 bases; unmatched junction bases: 7. CDR3 length: 13 residues. CDR3 bases: TGTGCCACGACAGGGCTCTGGAATCAGCCCCAGCATTTT. Translated: CATTGLWNQPQHF.

The table lists this clone with a count of one. The chain uses TRBV7-4 and TRBJ1-5; 9 bases map to TRBD1. The CDR3 extends over 15 amino acids. Germline V lookup: CDR1 SGHVT, CDR2 SQSDAQ. J gave up 2 bases and V 2 bases, and 1 base lay outside the gene matches. The CDR3 bases are TGTGCCAGCAGCTTAAGGGACAGGGGCAATCAGCCCCAGCATTTT. Residues: CASSLRDRGNQPQHF.

The V and J genes are TRBV6-1 and TRBJ1-2, with a tentative D call TRBD1 (6 bases). Germline loops: CDR1 MNHNS, CDR2 SASEGT. The germline V and J ends were trimmed by 1 base and 11 bases, with 14 bases remaining between them. The CDR3 runs to 13 residues. CDR3 nucleotides: TGTGCCAGCAGTGAAGGCTGGCAGGGGCAGTACACCTTC. Its protein product is CASSEGWQGQYTF.

This clone was seen only a few times. The J gene is TRBJ2-7, the V gene TRBV11-2, with D possibly TRBD1 on 6 matching bases. Germline V CDR1 and CDR2: SGHAT, FQNNGV. This CDR3 has 15 residues. Trimming took 1 base from V and 1 from J, leaving 11 bases between them. The CDR3 DNA reads TGTGCCAGCAGCTTAGCACAGGGAAGATCCTACGAGCAGTACTTC. This codes for CASSLAQGRSYEQYF.

This rearrangement joins TRBV12-5 to TRBJ2-5, with 12 bases aligning to TRBD1. Germline CDR1 LGHNT, CDR2 FRNRAP. There are 15 residues in the CDR3. V lost 7 bases to trimming and J lost 5 bases; unmatched junction nucleotides: 8. The CDR3 DNA reads as TGTGCTAGTGCACCAGGGACAGGGGGCGCCGAGACCCAGTACTTC. Translating gives CASAPGTGGAETQYF. Together with reference TRBV12-5 and TRBJ2-5, the CDR3 gives the full variable domain: DARVTQTPRHKVTEMGQEVTMRCQPILGHNTVFWYRQTMMQGLELLAYFRNRAPLDDSGMPKDRFSAEMPDATLATLKIQPSEPRDSAVYFCASAPGTGGAETQYFGPGTRLLVL.

The chain joins TRBV5-5 to TRBJ2-3; TRBD2 aligns across 11 bases. V lost 1 base to trimming and J lost 0 bases; unmatched junction nucleotides: 4. In germline, CDR1 is SGHKS, CDR2 YYEKEE (reference sequence). The CDR3 is made up of 17 amino acids. CDR3 amino acids: CASSLWGLAESTDTQYF. The CDR3, as DNA: TGTGCCAGCAGCTTGTGGGGACTAGCGGAGAGCACAGATACGCAGTATTTT.

The chain combines TRBV6-5 with TRBJ1-5; 9 nucleotides align to TRBD1. Germline trimming cut 5 bases from V and 5 bases from J; bases unmatched to any gene: 7. The germline V gene has CDR1 MNHEY and CDR2 SVGAGI. CDR3 length equals 15 residues. The CDR3, as DNA: TGTGCCAGCAGTAGACAGGGGGAACTGGATCAGCCCCAGCATTTT. Residues: CASSRQGELDQPQHF.

The chain links TRBV2 to TRBJ1-2, with 7 nucleotides matching TRBD1. V gave up 6 bases and J gave up 4 bases; unmatched junction bases: 11. The CDR3 sequence is 15 residues long. Germline V gives CDR1 SNHLY, CDR2 FYNNEI. The CDR3 nucleotides are TGTGCCAGCAGGCCTGACAGGGTGGGGTTCTATGGCTACACCTTC. Residues: CASRPDRVGFYGYTF.

J is TRBJ2-3 and V is TRBV2; tentative D call: TRBD1 (6 bases). Trimming left V 6 bases short and J 2 bases short, with 12 bases between. In germline, CDR1 is SNHLY, CDR2 FYNNEI. The CDR3 is made up of 14 amino acids. The CDR3 region is CASSQDSPTDTQYF. CDR3 DNA sequence: TGTGCCAGCAGCCAGGACAGTCCCACAGATACGCAGTATTTT.

This chain joins TRBV10-2 and TRBJ1-6; perhaps TRBD1 as D (5 bases). V lost 7 bases to trimming and J lost 10 bases, with 14 bases between them. Germline-derived CDR1 and CDR2 are WSHSY and SAAADI. This CDR3 has 13 residues. CDR3 coding DNA: TGCGCCAGCAACCAGGGTGTACGATCACCCCTCCACTTT. Its translation is CASNQGVRSPLHF.

V and J are TRBV18 and TRBJ1-1; D not resolved. Trimming cost V 5 bases and J 1 base, with 5 bases left between them. The germline gives CDR1 KGHSH, CDR2 LQKENI. The CDR3 contains 12 residues. CDR3 in DNA: TGTGCCAGCTCAGCTAGGAACACTGAAGCTTTCTTT. This translates into CASSARNTEAFF.

V usage is TRBV6-4 and J usage is TRBJ1-2; perhaps TRBD1 as D (5 bases). V lost 0 bases and J lost 5, with 13 bases in between. CDR3 length: 15 amino acids. In germline, CDR1 is MRHNA, CDR2 SNTAGT. Written as DNA, the CDR3 is TGTGCCAGCAGTGACTCGCCCGGGGGAAAGTATGGCTACACCTTC. Translating gives CASSDSPGGKYGYTF.

V is TRBV7-8 and J is TRBJ1-6; 7 bases line up with TRBD1. V gave up 1 base and J gave up 9 bases; unmatched junction bases: 9. CDR3 length: 16 residues. CDR1 is SGHVS and CDR2 is FQNEAQ in the germline V gene. The CDR3 DNA sequence: TGTGCCAGCAGCTTAGGCCAGGGGGTAGGGGTTTCACCCCTCCACTTT. Amino acids: CASSLGQGVGVSPLHF.

This sequence joins TRBV6-6 and TRBJ1-4; perhaps TRBD1 as D (6 bases). Germline V gene lookup returns CDR1 MNHNY and CDR2 SVGAGI (reference sequence). Trimming took 5 bases from V and 8 from J, leaving 21 bases between them. This CDR3 is built from 16 residues. Written as DNA, the CDR3 is TGTGCCAGCAGTACTTCTGCCCCGGACAGCAGGGAAAAACTGTTTTTT. Translating it yields CASSTSAPDSREKLFF.

The V call is TRBV7-3, the J call TRBJ2-3; TRBD2 matches at 7 bases. The CDR3 is 12 residues long. With V trimmed by 6 bases and J by 10 bases, 7 bases remained unmatched. Germline values: CDR1 SGHTA, CDR2 FQGTGA. The CDR3 nucleotides are TGTGCCAGCAGACTCGGGCGGGAGCCGCAGTATTTT. It codes for CASRLGREPQYF. Full variable domain (outside the CDR3, taken from reference TRBV7-3 and TRBJ2-3): GAGVSQTPSNKVTEKGKYVELRCDPISGHTALYWYRQSLGQGPEFLIYFQGTGAADDSGLPNDRFFAVRPEGSVSTLKIQRTERGDSAVYLCASRLGREPQYFGPGTRLTVL.

The rearrangement joins TRBV3-1 (or the pseudogene TRBV3-2) to TRBJ2-1, with D perhaps TRBD1 (5 bases). V lost 0 bases to trimming and J lost 4 bases, with 13 bases between them. This CDR3 has 16 residues. The germline gives CDR1 LGHDT, CDR2 YNNKEL (reference sequence). Written as DNA, the CDR3 is TGTGCCAGCAGCCAAGATCAGGGTCCCGGGTACAATGAGCAGTTCTTC. Residues: CASSQDQGPGYNEQFF.

This clone has a handful of counts. The CDR3 is CSASKTGGTEAFF. The CDR3 DNA reads as TGCAGTGCTAGTAAGACAGGGGGCACTGAAGCTTTCTTT. The J gene is TRBJ1-1, the V gene TRBV20-1; 9 bases map to TRBD1. The CDR3 is 13 amino acids. CDR1 DFQATT and CDR2 SNEGSKA come from the germline V gene (reference sequence). V dropped 3 bases and J dropped 4; count of bases not matched to a gene: 3.

The chain uses TRBV6-5 and TRBJ1-2; 9 nucleotides line up with TRBD1. The CDR3 extends over 14 amino acids. The germline V gene has CDR1 MNHEY and CDR2 SVGAGI. V was clipped by 6 bases and J by 1 base; unmatched bases: 3. CDR3 DNA sequence: TGTGCCAGCAGACGGGACAGGGATAACTATGGCTACACCTTC. Translating gives CASRRDRDNYGYTF.

This sequence joins TRBV20-1 and TRBJ2-3; D not resolved. This CDR3 is 11 amino acids long. V lost 3 bases and J 7 bases, leaving 8 bases between the germline ends. CDR1 and CDR2 from the germline V gene are DFQATT and SNEGSKA (reference sequence). DNA for the CDR3: TGCAGTGCTAGCGAGGAATATACGCAGTATTTT. This codes for CSASEEYTQYF.